The 29 T cell receptor beta chains listed next were all sequenced from one sample in a study of T cells in Graves' hyperthyroidism and ophthalmopathy. There were TCR beta CDR3 regions amplified from RNA transcripts. With the HTBI primer set, the TCR CDR3 went through a first round of RT-PCR. A single record per CDR3 protein comes from TCRdb applying MiXCR to the multiplex PCR reads. The table has hundreds of thousands of distinct CDR3 sequences, approximately 40% seen once. The sequencing sample was made of blood. The receptors originated from a man between 18 and 29 years old with Graves' hyperthyroidism.

The chain joins TRBV2 to TRBJ2-7; D gene ambiguous. Trimming cost V 8 bases and J 1 base, with 12 bases left between them. The CDR3 is 13 amino acids. Germline V gives CDR1 SNHLY, CDR2 FYNNEI. The CDR3 loop is CASVEGRSYEQYF. CDR3 DNA: TGTGCCAGCGTTGAAGGCAGATCCTACGAGCAGTACTTC.

This clonotype was counted at least ten times. The V gene is TRBV2, the J gene TRBJ1-6; D ambiguous. The CDR3 has 15 residues. Trimming removed 0 bases from V and 3 bases from J, with 6 bases in between. Germline V CDR1 and CDR2: SNHLY, FYNNEI. CDR3 in amino acids: CASSEAGDYNSPLHF. Here the CDR3 DNA reads TGTGCCAGCAGTGAAGCAGGAGACTATAATTCACCCCTCCACTTT.

This chain connects TRBV20-1 to TRBJ1-5; D is possibly TRBD1 (6 bases). The CDR3 covers 17 residues. Trimming took off 3 bases at V and 3 bases at J, with 21 bases between the two ends. Looked up from germline, CDR1 is DFQATT and CDR2 is SNEGSKA (reference sequence). Written as DNA, the CDR3 is TGCAGTGCTAGGGACGGGAACGGTGGGGGCGCCAATCAGCCCCAGCATTTT. Residues: CSARDGNGGGANQPQHF.

V is TRBV19 and J is TRBJ1-1, with TRBD1 matching over 10 bases. Per germline, CDR1 LNHDA and CDR2 SQIVND (reference sequence). CDR3 length: 12 amino acids. Trimming removed 9 bases from V and 3 bases from J; junction bases left unmatched: 1. The CDR3 DNA reads as TGTGCCAGGACAGGGGGCTACACTGAAGCTTTCTTT. Residues: CARTGGYTEAFF.

The V and J genes are TRBV20-1 and TRBJ1-1; D is ambiguous. The CDR3 consists of 13 residues. V was pared by 7 bases and J by 2 bases, with 14 bases between. Germline assignment: CDR1 DFQATT and CDR2 SNEGSKA (reference sequence). In DNA form, the CDR3 reads TGCAGTGGGGCGATTATGGCCAACACTGAAGCTTTCTTT. As protein: CSGAIMANTEAFF.

The chain recombines TRBV20-1 with TRBJ1-2; 8 bases are a match to TRBD1. The CDR3 has 16 amino acids. Per the germline V gene, CDR1 is DFQATT and CDR2 is SNEGSKA (reference sequence). Trimming took 0 bases from V and 0 from J; bases not matched to a gene: 6. In DNA, the CDR3 is TGCAGTGCTAGAGATAGCGGGACAGGTTCTAACTATGGCTACACCTTC. Its protein product is CSARDSGTGSNYGYTF.

This clonotype was recorded many times. V and J are TRBV6-5 and TRBJ2-7; D assignment may be TRBD1 or TRBD2 (5 bases each). Trimming pared 2 bases from V and 2 bases from J, leaving 7 bases between. Germline assignment: CDR1 MNHEY and CDR2 SVGAGI. The CDR3 contains 13 residues. Here the CDR3 DNA reads TGTGCCAGCAGTTACCAGGGAGCCTACGAGCAGTACTTC. Translating it yields CASSYQGAYEQYF.

This rearrangement joins TRBV7-9 to TRBJ1-4; D uncertain. V gave up 5 bases and J gave up 5 bases, with 15 bases separating them. The germline V gene encodes CDR1 SEHNR and CDR2 FQNEAQ (reference sequence). This CDR3 is 15 amino acids long. DNA of the CDR3: TGTGCCAGCAGCCAAGATCTAGGCAGGAATGAAAAACTGTTTTTT. Amino acid sequence: CASSQDLGRNEKLFF.

This clonotype came up many times. The V call is TRBV7-9, the J call TRBJ1-1, with D unresolved. The germline V gene has CDR1 SEHNR and CDR2 FQNEAQ (reference sequence). The CDR3 contains 13 residues. Trimming stripped 5 bases from V and 4 bases from J, with 11 bases between. The CDR3 nucleotides are TGTGCCAGCAGCCGGGGTGGCACCACTGAAGCTTTCTTT. Its protein is CASSRGGTTEAFF.

This clonotype appeared a few times. The chain couples TRBV5-1 to TRBJ1-1, with a tentative D call TRBD1 (5 bases). Per the germline V gene, CDR1 is SGHRS and CDR2 is YFSETQ. The CDR3 contains 15 residues. Trimming took off 3 bases at V and 6 bases at J, with 18 bases between the two ends. The CDR3 protein is CASSSARQGFAEAFF. CDR3 nucleotides: TGCGCCAGCAGCTCGGCTCGGCAGGGATTCGCTGAAGCTTTCTTT.

This clonotype was counted ten times or more. Here the CDR3 reads CASAGVGGTEAFF. The CDR3 DNA is TGTGCCTCCGCGGGGGTGGGGGGAACTGAAGCTTTCTTT. The genes are TRBV10-3 and TRBJ1-1; the D gene is possibly TRBD1 (5 bases). Trimming stripped 11 bases from V and 5 bases from J, with 18 bases between. Germline-derived CDR1 and CDR2 are ENHRY and SYGVKD. This CDR3 has 13 amino acids.

This clonotype has a handful of counts. V is TRBV5-4 and J is TRBJ1-3, with D maybe TRBD1 (5 bases). This CDR3 has 15 amino acids. Deletions cut 0 bases from V and 3 bases from J, with 10 bases between. The germline V gene has CDR1 SGHNT and CDR2 YYREEE (reference sequence). The CDR3 nucleotides are TGTGCCAGCAGCTTGGCAGGGAGGTATGGAAACACCATATATTTT. It translates to CASSLAGRYGNTIYF.

The chain combines TRBV12-3 or TRBV12-4 with TRBJ1-5, with 10 bases aligning to TRBD1. This CDR3 comprises 14 residues. Trimming cost V 5 bases and J 7 bases; bases outside gene matches: 5. The CDR3 region is CASSGTGEDQPQHF. CDR3 sequence (DNA): TGTGCCAGCAGTGGGACAGGGGAGGACCAGCCCCAGCATTTT.

The genes are TRBV15 and TRBJ1-5; 7 positions agree with TRBD1. The CDR3 extends over 14 amino acids. Trimming took 3 bases from V and 2 from J; bases not matched to a gene: 1. The germline V gene encodes CDR1 LNHNV and CDR2 YYDKDF (reference sequence). The CDR3 nucleotides are TGTGCCACCAGCAGTACAGGGGGCAATCAGCCCCAGCATTTT. Residues: CATSSTGGNQPQHF.

This clonotype showed up many times. The CDR3 reads CASSLEDYGEQYF. Here the CDR3 DNA reads TGTGCCAGCAGCTTAGAGGACTACGGAGAGCAGTACTTC. The V gene is TRBV11-2, the J gene TRBJ2-7; tentatively, D is TRBD2 (6 bases). V dropped 0 bases and J dropped 7 bases, with 10 bases sitting between them. Germline V gene data show CDR1 as SGHAT and CDR2 as FQNNGV. CDR3 size: 13 residues.

This chain links TRBV19 with TRBJ2-7, with D possibly being TRBD2 (5 bases). The germline gives CDR1 LNHDA, CDR2 SQIVND (reference sequence). V shed 5 bases and J shed 7 bases, with 12 bases lying between them. The CDR3 contains 12 residues. The chain's CDR3 is CASSASPAEQYF. The CDR3 DNA sequence: TGTGCCAGTAGTGCTAGCCCTGCTGAGCAGTACTTC.

This clonotype was picked up a small number of times. V and J are TRBV5-4 and TRBJ2-5, with unresolved D. This CDR3 contains 14 residues. Germline V gene data show CDR1 as SGHNT and CDR2 as YYREEE (reference sequence). With 4 bases removed from V and 5 bases from J, the gap between germline ends came to 15 bases. DNA for the CDR3: TGTGCCAGCAGCCCGGCGGCACAAAGGGAGACCCAGTACTTC. It codes for CASSPAAQRETQYF.

This clonotype was seen just once. A read error may explain this, as a much larger clone is one base away. The chain employs TRBV29-1 and TRBJ2-7; 11 bases line up with TRBD1. This CDR3 comprises 14 residues. Per the germline V gene, CDR1 is SQVTM and CDR2 is ANQGSEA. J was trimmed by 1 base and V by 6 bases; bases with no gene match: 5. The CDR3 here is CSVWTGGGSYEQYF. DNA for the CDR3: TGCAGCGTATGGACAGGGGGCGGATCCTACGAGCAGTACTTC.

This clonotype is a singleton in its sample. One end of the junction varies from germline; a read error may be responsible. The rearrangement links TRBV7-8 to TRBJ2-5; TRBD1 might be the D (7 bases). Germline lookup yields CDR1 SGHVS and CDR2 FQNEAQ. The length of the CDR3 is 17 residues. CDR3 bases: TGCGCCAGCAGCCAAACCATCGCGGGGACAGTCCAAGAGACCCAGTACTTC. Protein product: CASSQTIAGTVQETQYF.

The rearrangement uses TRBV19 and TRBJ1-1, with 7 bases identical to TRBD1. From germline, CDR1 is LNHDA and CDR2 SQIVND (reference sequence). This CDR3 comprises 14 residues. Trimming took 7 bases from V and 1 from J; bases not matched to a gene: 6. The CDR3 DNA reads as TGTGCCAGTACTACAGGGGAAAAGAACACTGAAGCTTTCTTT. Its translation is CASTTGEKNTEAFF.

V and J are TRBV24-1 and TRBJ1-4; maybe TRBD1 (6 bases). The germline V and J ends were trimmed by 3 bases and 6 bases, with 13 bases remaining between them. Germline V gene sequence: CDR1 KGHDR, CDR2 SFDVKD. The CDR3 totals 15 residues. CDR3 DNA sequence: TGTGCCACCAGTGATGTTGGGGACATCCATGAAAAACTGTTTTTT. It is translated as CATSDVGDIHEKLFF.

This clonotype has just a few counts. The V and J genes are TRBV4-1 and TRBJ1-6; 8 bases are shared with TRBD1. CDR3 length: 15 residues. The ends lost 4 bases at V and 9 bases at J; junction bases unmatched: 8. Looked up from germline, CDR1 is MGHRA and CDR2 is YSYEKL. The CDR3 loop is CASSPDRGVGSPLHF. The CDR3 nucleotides are TGCGCCAGCAGCCCCGACAGGGGTGTGGGTTCACCCCTCCACTTT.

V gene TRBV19 combines with J gene TRBJ1-1; 7 bases are a match to TRBD1. Per germline, CDR1 LNHDA and CDR2 SQIVND (reference sequence). The CDR3 spans 11 residues. V gave up 10 bases and J gave up 6 bases; unmatched junction bases: 5. The CDR3 DNA follows: TGTGCCACCTACAGGGGAGCTGAAGCTTTCTTT. This codes for CATYRGAEAFF.

A single count supports this clonotype. The rearrangement joins TRBV12-5 to TRBJ2-7; D possibly corresponds to TRBD2 (5 bases). V lost 4 bases and J 0 bases, leaving 13 bases between the germline ends. Germline lookup yields CDR1 LGHNT and CDR2 FRNRAP. This CDR3 contains 15 residues. Here the CDR3 reads CASGSSTANSYEQYF. CDR3 DNA: TGTGCTAGTGGTTCTAGCACAGCAAACTCCTACGAGCAGTACTTC.

This clonotype was recorded at least ten times. V is TRBV19 and J is TRBJ1-5; D is unclear. This CDR3 is 14 amino acids long. The germline V and J ends were trimmed by 6 bases and 2 bases, with 11 bases remaining between them. CDR1 is LNHDA, CDR2 SQIVND, per germline (reference sequence). DNA of the CDR3: TGTGCCAGTAGAGGGTCGGCAGGCAATCAGCCCCAGCATTTT. It translates to CASRGSAGNQPQHF.

In the case of this clonotype: Just one base apart from a much larger clone, this may be a read error. The genes are TRBV7-2 and TRBJ1-5, with D possibly TRBD1 on 5 matching bases. Germline CDR1 is SGHTA and CDR2 is FQGNSA. The CDR3 consists of 14 residues. The DNA of the CDR3 is TGTGCCAGCACCCAGGGTACGGGGGTTCAGCCCCAGCGTTTT. Translating it yields CASTQGTGVQPQRF. The complete variable domain, with remaining parts taken from reference TRBV7-2 and TRBJ1-5, reads GAGVSQSPSNKVTEKGKDVELRCDPISGHTALYWYRQSLGQGLEFLIYFQGNSAPDKSGLPSDRFSAERTGGSVSTLTIQRTQQEDSAVYLCASTQGTGVQPQRFGDGTRLSIL.

This clonotype was detected ten times or more. The V and J genes are TRBV29-1 and TRBJ1-1, with 7 bases fitting TRBD1. The CDR3 covers 13 residues. Trimming at V came to 4 bases and at J to 5 bases, leaving 7 bases not matched to a gene. Looked up from germline, CDR1 is SQVTM and CDR2 is ANQGSEA. The DNA for the CDR3 is TGCAGCGTTGGAAACAGGGGTTCGACTGAAGCTTTCTTT. Protein product: CSVGNRGSTEAFF.

There are many counts of this clonotype. The chain recombines TRBV7-8 with TRBJ2-5; TRBD2 agrees at 8 bases. V shed 1 base and J 1 base; nucleotides not matched to a gene: 2. CDR3 length: 15 amino acids. In germline, CDR1 is SGHVS, CDR2 FQNEAQ. The CDR3, as DNA: TGTGCCAGCAGCTTAGGAGCGGGGGCCCAAGAGACCCAGTACTTC. It yields the protein CASSLGAGAQETQYF.

The sample holds many counts of this clonotype. The chain employs TRBV10-3 and TRBJ1-1, with D tentatively TRBD1 (6 bases). Germline-derived CDR1 and CDR2 are ENHRY and SYGVKD. Trimming shortened V by 6 bases and J by 6 bases, and 17 bases separated the two germline ends. The CDR3 totals 14 residues. The CDR3 DNA is TGTGCCATCAGGGAATGGGAGGGGGTCGCTGAAGCTTTCTTT. Its translation is CAIREWEGVAEAFF.